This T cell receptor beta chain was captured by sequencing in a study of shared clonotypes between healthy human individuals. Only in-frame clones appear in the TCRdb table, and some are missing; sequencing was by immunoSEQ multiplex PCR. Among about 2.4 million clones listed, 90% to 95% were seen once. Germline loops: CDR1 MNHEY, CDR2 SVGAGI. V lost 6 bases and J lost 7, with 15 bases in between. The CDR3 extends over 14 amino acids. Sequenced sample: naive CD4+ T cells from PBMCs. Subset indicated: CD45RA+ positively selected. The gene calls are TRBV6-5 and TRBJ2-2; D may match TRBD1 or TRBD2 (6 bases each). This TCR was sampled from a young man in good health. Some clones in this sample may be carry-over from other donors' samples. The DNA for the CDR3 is TGTGCCAGCAGACTAGTAGAGGGGGGCGGGGAGCTGTTTTTT. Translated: CASRLVEGGGELFF.